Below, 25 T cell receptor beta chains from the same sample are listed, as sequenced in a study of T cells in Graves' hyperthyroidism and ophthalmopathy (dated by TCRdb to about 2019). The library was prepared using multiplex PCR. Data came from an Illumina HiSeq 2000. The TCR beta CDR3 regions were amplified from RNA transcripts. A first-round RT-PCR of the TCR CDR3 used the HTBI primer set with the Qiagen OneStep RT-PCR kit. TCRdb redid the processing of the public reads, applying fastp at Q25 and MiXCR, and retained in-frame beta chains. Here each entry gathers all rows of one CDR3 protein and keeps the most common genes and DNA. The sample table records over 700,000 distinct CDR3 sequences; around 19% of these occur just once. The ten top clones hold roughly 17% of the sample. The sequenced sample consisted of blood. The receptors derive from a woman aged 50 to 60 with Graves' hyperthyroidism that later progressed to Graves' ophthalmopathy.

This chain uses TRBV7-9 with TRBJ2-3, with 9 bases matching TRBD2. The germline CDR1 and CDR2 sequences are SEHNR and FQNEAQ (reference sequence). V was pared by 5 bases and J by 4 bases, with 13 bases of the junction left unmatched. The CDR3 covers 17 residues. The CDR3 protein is CASSPEGRGGRADTQYF. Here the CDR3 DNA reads TGTGCCAGCAGCCCCGAGGGGCGGGGGGGCCGCGCAGATACGCAGTATTTT.

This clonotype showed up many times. Here the CDR3 reads CASSEDSLSYEQYF. The CDR3, as DNA: TGTGCCAGCAGTGAAGACAGCCTCTCCTACGAGCAGTACTTC. The genes are TRBV6-1 and TRBJ2-7; no clear D. The V end lost 1 base, the J end lost 0 bases, and 7 bases lay between the germline ends. The CDR3 runs to 14 residues. Germline assignment: CDR1 MNHNS and CDR2 SASEGT.

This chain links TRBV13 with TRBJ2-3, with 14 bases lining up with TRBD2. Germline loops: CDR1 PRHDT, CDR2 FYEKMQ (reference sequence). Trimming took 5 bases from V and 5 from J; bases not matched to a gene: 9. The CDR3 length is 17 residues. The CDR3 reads CASSARLAGGPQDTQYF. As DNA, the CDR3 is TGTGCCAGCAGCGCGCGACTAGCGGGGGGGCCTCAAGATACGCAGTATTTT.

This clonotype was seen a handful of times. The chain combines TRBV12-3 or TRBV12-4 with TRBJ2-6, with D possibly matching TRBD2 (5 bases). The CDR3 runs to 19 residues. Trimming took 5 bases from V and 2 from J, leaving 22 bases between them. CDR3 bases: TGTGCCAGCAGTCAAAGGGTCTTTCTGGGAGAGGCTGGGGCCAACGTCCTGACTTTC. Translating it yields CASSQRVFLGEAGANVLTF.

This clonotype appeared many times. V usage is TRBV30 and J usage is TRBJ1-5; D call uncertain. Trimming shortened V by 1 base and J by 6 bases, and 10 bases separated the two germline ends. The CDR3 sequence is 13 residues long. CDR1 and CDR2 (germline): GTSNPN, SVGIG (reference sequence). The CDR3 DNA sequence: TGTGCCTGGAGTGAAAATTTCGGTCAGCCCCAGCATTTT. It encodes CAWSENFGQPQHF.

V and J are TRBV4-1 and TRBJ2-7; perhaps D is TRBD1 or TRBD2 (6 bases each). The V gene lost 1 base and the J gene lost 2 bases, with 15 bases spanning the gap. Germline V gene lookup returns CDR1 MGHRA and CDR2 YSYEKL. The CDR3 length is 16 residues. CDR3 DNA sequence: TGCGCCAGCAGCCAAGGGTCTTGGGGGGCTCCCTACGAGCAGTACTTC. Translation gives CASSQGSWGAPYEQYF.

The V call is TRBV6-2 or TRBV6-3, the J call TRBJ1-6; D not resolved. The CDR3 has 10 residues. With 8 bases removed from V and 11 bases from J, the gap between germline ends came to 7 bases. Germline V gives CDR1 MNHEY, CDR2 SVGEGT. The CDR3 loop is CASGRAPLHF. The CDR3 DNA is TGTGCCAGCGGTCGGGCACCCCTCCACTTT.

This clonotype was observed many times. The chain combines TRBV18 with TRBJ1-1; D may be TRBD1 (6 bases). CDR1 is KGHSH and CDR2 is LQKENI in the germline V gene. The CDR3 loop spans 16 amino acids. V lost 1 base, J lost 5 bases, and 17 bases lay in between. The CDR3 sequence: CASSPLQGTTDTEAFF. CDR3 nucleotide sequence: TGTGCCAGCTCACCACTTCAGGGGACAACGGATACTGAAGCTTTCTTT.

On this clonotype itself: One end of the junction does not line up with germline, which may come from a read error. The CDR3 DNA is TGTGTCAGCAGCTTTCGGACAGGGTGGCAAGAGACCCAGTACTTC. It yields the protein CVSSFRTGWQETQYF. The V call is TRBV7-3, the J call TRBJ2-5, with 8 bases fitting TRBD1. CDR1 is SGHTA and CDR2 is FQGTGA in the germline V gene. This CDR3 contains 15 residues.

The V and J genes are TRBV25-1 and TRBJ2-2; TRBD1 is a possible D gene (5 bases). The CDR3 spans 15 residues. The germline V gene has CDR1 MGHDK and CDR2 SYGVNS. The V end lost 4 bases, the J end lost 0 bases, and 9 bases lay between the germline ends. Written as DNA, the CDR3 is TGTGCCAGCAGTGGCCTGACAGCGAACACCGGGGAGCTGTTTTTT. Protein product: CASSGLTANTGELFF.

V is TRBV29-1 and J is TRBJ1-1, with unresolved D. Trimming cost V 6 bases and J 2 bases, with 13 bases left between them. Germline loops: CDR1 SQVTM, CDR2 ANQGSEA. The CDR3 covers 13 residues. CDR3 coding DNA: TGCAGCGTGGAGAAGGCCCGAAACACTGAAGCTTTCTTT. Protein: CSVEKARNTEAFF.

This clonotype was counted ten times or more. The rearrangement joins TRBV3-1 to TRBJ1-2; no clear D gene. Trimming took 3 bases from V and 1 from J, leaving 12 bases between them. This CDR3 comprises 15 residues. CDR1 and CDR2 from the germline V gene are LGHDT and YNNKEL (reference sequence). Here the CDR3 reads CASSHLKGFNYGYTF. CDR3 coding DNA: TGTGCCAGCAGCCATCTCAAGGGATTTAACTATGGCTACACCTTC.

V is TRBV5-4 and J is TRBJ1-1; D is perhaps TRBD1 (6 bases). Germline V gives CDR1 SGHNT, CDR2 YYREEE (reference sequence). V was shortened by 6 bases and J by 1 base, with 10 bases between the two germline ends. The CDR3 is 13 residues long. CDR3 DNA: TGTGCCAGCAACGGGGGGCCGAACACTGAAGCTTTCTTT. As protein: CASNGGPNTEAFF.

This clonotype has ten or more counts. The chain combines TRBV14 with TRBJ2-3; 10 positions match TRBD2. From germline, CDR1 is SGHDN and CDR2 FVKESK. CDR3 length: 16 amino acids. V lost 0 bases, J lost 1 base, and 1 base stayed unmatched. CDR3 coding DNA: TGTGCCAGCAGCCAAGATGGACTAGCGGGCACAGATACGCAGTATTTT. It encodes CASSQDGLAGTDTQYF.

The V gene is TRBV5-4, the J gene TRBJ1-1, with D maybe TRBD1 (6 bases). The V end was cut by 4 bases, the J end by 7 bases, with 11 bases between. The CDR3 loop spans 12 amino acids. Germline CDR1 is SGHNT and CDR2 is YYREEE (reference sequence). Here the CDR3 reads CASSNLQGEAFF. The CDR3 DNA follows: TGTGCCAGCAGCAACCTACAGGGTGAAGCTTTCTTT.

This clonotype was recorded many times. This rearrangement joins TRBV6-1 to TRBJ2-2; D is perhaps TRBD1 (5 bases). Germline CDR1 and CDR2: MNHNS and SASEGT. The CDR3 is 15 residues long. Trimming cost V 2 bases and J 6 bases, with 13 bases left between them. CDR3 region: CASSEFREVPGELFF. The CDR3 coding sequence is TGTGCCAGCAGTGAATTCAGGGAAGTTCCCGGGGAGCTGTTTTTT.

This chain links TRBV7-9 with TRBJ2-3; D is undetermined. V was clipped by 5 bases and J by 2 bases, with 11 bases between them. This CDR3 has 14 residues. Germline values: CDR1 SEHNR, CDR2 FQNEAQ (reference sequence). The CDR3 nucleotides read TGTGCCAGCAGCCCGGACGAGAACACAGATACGCAGTATTTT. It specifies CASSPDENTDTQYF.

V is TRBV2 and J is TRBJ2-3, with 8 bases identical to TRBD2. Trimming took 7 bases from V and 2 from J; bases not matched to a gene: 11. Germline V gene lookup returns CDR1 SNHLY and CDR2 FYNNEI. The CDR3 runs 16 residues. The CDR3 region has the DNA TGTGCCAGCATCCCCTTTAGCGGGGCATTCACAGATACGCAGTATTTT. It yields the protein CASIPFSGAFTDTQYF.

The CDR3 reads CASGGGNRGEQYF. In nucleotides, the CDR3 is TGTGCCAGTGGTGGTGGGAACAGGGGGGAGCAGTACTTC. This chain links TRBV19 with TRBJ2-7; 8 bases are a match to TRBD1. Per germline, CDR1 LNHDA and CDR2 SQIVND (reference sequence). CDR3 length equals 13 residues. V lost 8 bases to trimming and J lost 7 bases; unmatched junction nucleotides: 10.

DNA for the CDR3: TGTGCCAGCAGCCTGACTAGCGGGGGCGCGTATTTT. Its translation is CASSLTSGGAYF. V gene TRBV11-2 combines with J gene TRBJ2-3; TRBD2 matches 12 bases. Germline V gene lookup returns CDR1 SGHAT and CDR2 FQNNGV. There are 12 residues in the CDR3. The trim removed 5 bases at V and 14 bases at J, leaving 5 bases unmatched.

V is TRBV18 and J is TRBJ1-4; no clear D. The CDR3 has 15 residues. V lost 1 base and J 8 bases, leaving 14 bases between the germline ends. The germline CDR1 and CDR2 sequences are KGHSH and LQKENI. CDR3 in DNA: TGTGCCAGCTCACCACATGGCATTCAGCAAGAAAAACTGTTTTTT. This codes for CASSPHGIQQEKLFF.

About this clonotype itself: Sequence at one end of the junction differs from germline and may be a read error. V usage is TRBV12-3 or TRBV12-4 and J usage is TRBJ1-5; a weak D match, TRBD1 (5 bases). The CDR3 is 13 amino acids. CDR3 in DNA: TGTGCCAGCAGTTTCAGGGAAGCTCAGTCCCAGCATTTT. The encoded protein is CASSFREAQSQHF.

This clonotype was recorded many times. The CDR3 here is CASSLRTLQETQYF. Written as DNA, the CDR3 is TGTGCCAGCAGTTTAAGGACTCTTCAAGAGACCCAGTACTTC. V and J are TRBV12-3 or TRBV12-4 and TRBJ2-5; tentative D call: TRBD2 (5 bases). CDR3 length: 14 residues. Trimming removed 2 bases from V and 2 bases from J, with 9 bases in between.

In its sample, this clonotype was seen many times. The CDR3 region is CASSPQSRQETQYF. In DNA, the CDR3 is TGTGCCAGCTCACCACAATCGCGGCAAGAGACCCAGTACTTC. V usage is TRBV18 and J usage is TRBJ2-5; no clear D gene. The CDR3 runs to 14 residues. Trimming removed 1 base from V and 2 bases from J, with 8 bases in between. Germline CDR1 reads KGHSH; CDR2 reads LQKENI.

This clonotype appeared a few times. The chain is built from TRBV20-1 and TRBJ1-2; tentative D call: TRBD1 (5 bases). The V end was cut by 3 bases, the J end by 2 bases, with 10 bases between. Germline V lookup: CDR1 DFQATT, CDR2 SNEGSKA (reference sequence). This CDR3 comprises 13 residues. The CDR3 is CSASFTGNYGYTF. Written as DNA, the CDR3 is TGCAGTGCTAGTTTCACAGGAAACTATGGCTACACCTTC.